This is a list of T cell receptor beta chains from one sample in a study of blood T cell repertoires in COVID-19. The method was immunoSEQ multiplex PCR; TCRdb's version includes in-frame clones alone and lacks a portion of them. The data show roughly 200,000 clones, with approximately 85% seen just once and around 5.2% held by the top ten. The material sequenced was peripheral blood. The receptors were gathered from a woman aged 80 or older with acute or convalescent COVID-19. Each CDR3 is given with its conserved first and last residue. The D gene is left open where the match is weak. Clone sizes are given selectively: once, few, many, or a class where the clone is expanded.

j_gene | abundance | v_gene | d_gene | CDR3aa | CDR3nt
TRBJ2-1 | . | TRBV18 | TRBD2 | CASSPPNGAGDNNEQFF | TGTGCCAGCTCACCACCGAATGGGGCGGGAGATAACAATGAGCAGTTCTTC
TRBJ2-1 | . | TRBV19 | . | CATEGTFEGNEQFF | TGTGCCACCGAGGGGACTTTCGAGGGCAATGAGCAGTTCTTC
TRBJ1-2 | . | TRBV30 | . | CAWSSAGLGGYTF | TGTGCCTGGAGTTCAGCAGGGCTGGGTGGCTACACCTTC
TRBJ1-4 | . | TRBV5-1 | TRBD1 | CASSLGGTGGNEKLFF | TGCGCCAGCAGCTTGGGAGGGACAGGAGGTAATGAAAAACTGTTTTTT
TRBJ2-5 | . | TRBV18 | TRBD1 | CASSPGTGEQETQYF | TGTGCCAGCTCACCAGGGACAGGGGAACAAGAGACCCAGTACTTC
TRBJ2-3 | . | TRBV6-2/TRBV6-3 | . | CASSSTLGTQYF | TGTGCCAGCAGTTCAACACTAGGAACGCAGTATTTT
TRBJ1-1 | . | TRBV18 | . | CASSPTRNMNTEAFF | TGTGCCAGCTCACCGACACGTAACATGAACACTGAAGCTTTCTTT
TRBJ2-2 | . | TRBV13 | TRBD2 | CASSATSALGDTGELFF | TGTGCCAGCAGCGCAACTAGCGCGCTGGGGGACACCGGGGAGCTGTTTTTT
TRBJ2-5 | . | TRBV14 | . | CASALSVTQYF | TGTGCCAGCGCCCTTAGCGTTACCCAGTACTTC
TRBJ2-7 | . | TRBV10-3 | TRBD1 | CAISEGQGTYEQYF | TGTGCCATCAGTGAGGGACAGGGGACCTACGAGCAGTACTTC
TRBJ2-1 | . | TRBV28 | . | CASSSFVGVSFNEQFF | TGTGCCAGCAGTTCCTTTGTGGGAGTCTCATTCAATGAGCAGTTCTTC
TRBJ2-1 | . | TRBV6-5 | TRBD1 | CASSHRQGPPQVQFF | TGTGCCAGCAGTCACCGACAGGGTCCCCCCCAAGTGCAGTTCTTC
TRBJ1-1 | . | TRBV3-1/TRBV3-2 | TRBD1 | CASSQRTGDTEAFF | TGTGCCAGCAGCCAAAGAACAGGGGACACTGAAGCTTTCTTT
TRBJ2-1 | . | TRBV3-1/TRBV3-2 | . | CASSLAGNEQFF | TGTGCCAGCAGCCTAGCAGGGAATGAGCAGTTCTTC
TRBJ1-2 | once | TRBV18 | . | CASSPGNSAGGYTF | TGTGCCAGCTCACCAGGGAATAGCGCGGGTGGCTACACCTTC
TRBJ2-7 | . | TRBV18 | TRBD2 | CASSLLAGATYEQYF | TGTGCCAGCTCACTACTAGCGGGAGCAACCTACGAGCAGTACTTC
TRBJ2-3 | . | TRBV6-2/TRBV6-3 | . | CASSYPLTGREVASTDTQYF | TGTGCCAGCAGTTACCCCCTGACAGGCCGGGAGGTGGCTAGCACAGATACGCAGTATTTT